This T cell receptor (beta chain) emerged from a study of blood T cell repertoires in COVID-19. Some clones are missing from TCRdb's copy, which holds only in-frame ones; the method was immunoSEQ multiplex PCR. The data hold fewer than 300,000 clones, with approximately 90% observed a single time. CDR1 SGHRS and CDR2 YFSETQ come from the germline V gene. The J segment lost 5 bases and the V segment lost 4 bases, leaving 9 bases of the junction unmatched. There are 15 residues in the CDR3. The count of this clone is one. The sequence derives from a woman in her 50s with COVID-19, enrolled during active disease. This sequence joins TRBV5-1 and TRBJ2-5; 9 bases are a match to TRBD1. The sequencing sample was made of peripheral blood. CDR3 nucleotides: TGCGCCAGCAGCCTACCGACAGGGACAGGGGAGACCCAGTACTTC. It codes for CASSLPTGTGETQYF. Drawing the rest from reference TRBV5-1 and TRBJ2-5, the complete variable domain is KAGVTQTPRYLIKTRGQQVTLSCSPISGHRSVSWYQQTPGQGLQFLFEYFSETQRNKGNFPGRFSGRQFSNSRSEMNVSTLELGDSALYLCASSLPTGTGETQYFGPGTRLLVL.